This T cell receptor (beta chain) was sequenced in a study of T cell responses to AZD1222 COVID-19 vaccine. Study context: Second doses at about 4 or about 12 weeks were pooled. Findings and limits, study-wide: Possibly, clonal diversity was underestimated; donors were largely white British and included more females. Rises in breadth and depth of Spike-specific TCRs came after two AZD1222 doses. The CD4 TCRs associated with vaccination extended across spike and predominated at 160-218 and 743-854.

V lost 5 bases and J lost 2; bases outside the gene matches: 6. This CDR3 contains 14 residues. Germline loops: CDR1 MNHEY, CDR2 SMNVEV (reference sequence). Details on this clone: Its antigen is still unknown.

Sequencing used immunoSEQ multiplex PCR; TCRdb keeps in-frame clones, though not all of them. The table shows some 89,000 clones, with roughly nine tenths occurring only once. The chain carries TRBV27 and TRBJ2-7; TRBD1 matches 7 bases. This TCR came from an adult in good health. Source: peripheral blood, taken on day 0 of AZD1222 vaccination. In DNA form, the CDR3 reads TGTGCCAGCAGTCAAGGGGGCCCCACCTACGAGCAGTACTTC. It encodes CASSQGGPTYEQYF.